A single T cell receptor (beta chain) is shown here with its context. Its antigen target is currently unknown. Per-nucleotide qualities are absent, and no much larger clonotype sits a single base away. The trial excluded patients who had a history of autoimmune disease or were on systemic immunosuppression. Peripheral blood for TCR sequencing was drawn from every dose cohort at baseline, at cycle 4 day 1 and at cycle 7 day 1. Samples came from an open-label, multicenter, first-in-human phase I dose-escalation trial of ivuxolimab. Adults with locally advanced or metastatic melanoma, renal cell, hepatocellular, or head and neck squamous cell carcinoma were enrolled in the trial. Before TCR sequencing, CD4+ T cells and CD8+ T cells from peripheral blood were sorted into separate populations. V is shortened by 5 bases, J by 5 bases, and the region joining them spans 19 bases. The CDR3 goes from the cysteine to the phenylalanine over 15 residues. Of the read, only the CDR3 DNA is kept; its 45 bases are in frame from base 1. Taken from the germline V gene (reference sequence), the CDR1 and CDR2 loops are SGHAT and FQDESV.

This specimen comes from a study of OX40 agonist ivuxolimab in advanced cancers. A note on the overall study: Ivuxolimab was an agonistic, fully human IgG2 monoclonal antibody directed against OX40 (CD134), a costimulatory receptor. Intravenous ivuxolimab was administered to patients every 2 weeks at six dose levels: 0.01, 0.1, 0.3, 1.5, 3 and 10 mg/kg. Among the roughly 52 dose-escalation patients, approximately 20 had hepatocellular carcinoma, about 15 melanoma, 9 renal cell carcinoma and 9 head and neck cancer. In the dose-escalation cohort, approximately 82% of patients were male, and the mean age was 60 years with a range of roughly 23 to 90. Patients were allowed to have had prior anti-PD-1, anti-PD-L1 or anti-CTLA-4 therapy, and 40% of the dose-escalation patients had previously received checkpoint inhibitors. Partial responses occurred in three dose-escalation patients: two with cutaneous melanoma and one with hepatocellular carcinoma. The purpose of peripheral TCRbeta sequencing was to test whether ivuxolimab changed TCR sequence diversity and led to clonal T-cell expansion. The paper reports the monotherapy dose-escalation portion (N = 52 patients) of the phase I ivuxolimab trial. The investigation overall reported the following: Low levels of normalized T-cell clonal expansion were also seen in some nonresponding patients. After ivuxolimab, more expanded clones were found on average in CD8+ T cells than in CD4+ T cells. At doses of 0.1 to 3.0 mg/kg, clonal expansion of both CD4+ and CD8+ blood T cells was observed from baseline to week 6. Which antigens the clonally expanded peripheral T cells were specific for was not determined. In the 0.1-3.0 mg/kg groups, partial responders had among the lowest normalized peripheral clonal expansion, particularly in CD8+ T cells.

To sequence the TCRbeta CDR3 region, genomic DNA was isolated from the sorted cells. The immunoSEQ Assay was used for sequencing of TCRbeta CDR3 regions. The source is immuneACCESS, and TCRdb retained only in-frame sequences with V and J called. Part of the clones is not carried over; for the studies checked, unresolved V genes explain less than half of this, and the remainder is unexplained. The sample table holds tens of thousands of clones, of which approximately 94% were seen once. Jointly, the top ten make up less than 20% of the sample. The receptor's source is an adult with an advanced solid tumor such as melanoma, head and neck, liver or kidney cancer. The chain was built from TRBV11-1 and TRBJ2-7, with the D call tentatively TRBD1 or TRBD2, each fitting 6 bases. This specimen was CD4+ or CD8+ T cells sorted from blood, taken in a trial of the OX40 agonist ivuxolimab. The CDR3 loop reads CASSPTWVGGDEQYF. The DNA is TGTGCCAGCAGCCCCACGTGGGTGGGGGGCGACGAGCAGTACTTC.